This T cell receptor beta chain appears in the sequencing data of a study of CD8 T cells in ankylosing spondylitis. Ten or more counts support this clonotype. No antigen is known for it. Library preparation for TCR beta used quantitative 5'-RACE with molecular barcodes. One entry per CDR3 protein results from TCRdb running MiXCR on the 5' RACE reads. The sample lists roughly 250,000 distinct CDR3 sequences; 8% to 9.5% were seen once. CDR1 and CDR2 (germline): DFQATT, SNEGSKA (reference sequence). V lost 6 bases, J lost 2 bases, and 5 bases stayed unmatched. The CDR3 length is 14 residues. Findings and limits, study-wide: Earlier studies detected some motif variants in reactive arthritis synovial fluid and blood. As for the disease-linked clones, they showed a CD8+ phenotype and occurred at relatively low frequencies in peripheral blood. The study looked at matched synovial fluid samples from ankylosing spondylitis patients. Disease-linked clones were reported to be significantly enriched there.

The sample comprised blood, either unsorted or a sorted T cell fraction (not recorded which). This sequence joins TRBV20-1 and TRBJ2-3; 10 bases match TRBD1. The TCR comes from a male donor with ankylosing spondylitis or in good health (not recorded which). The CDR3 coding sequence is TGCAGTGCAGAAGGGACAGGGGTCACAGATACGCAGTATTTT. Translation gives CSAEGTGVTDTQYF.